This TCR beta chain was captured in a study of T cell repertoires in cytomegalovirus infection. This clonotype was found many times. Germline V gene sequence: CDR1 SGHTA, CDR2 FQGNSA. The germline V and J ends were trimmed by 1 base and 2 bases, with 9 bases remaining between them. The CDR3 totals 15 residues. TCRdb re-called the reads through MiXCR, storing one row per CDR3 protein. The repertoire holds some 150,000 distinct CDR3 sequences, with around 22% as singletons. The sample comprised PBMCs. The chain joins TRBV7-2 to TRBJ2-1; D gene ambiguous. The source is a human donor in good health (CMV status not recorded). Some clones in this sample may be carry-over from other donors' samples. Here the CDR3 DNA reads TGTGCCAGCAGCTTAGGTATGGGAACCTACAATGAGCAGTTCTTC. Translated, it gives CASSLGMGTYNEQFF.